These 20 T cell receptor beta chains share one sample of origin, sequenced in a study of OX40 agonist ivuxolimab in advanced cancers. TCRdb's table, derived via immunoSEQ multiplex PCR, lists solely in-frame clones and lacks some. Of about 110,000 clones in the sample, 90% were seen once. This specimen was CD4+ or CD8+ T cells sorted from blood, taken in a trial of the OX40 agonist ivuxolimab. These receptors were taken from an adult with an advanced solid tumor such as melanoma, head and neck, liver or kidney cancer.

The chain has TRBV11-2 and TRBJ2-7, with 7 bases lining up with TRBD1. Germline V gene lookup returns CDR1 SGHAT and CDR2 FQNNGV. The V segment lost 4 bases and the J segment 3 bases; nucleotides outside the gene matches: 6. This CDR3 is 14 amino acids long. The CDR3 sequence: CASSSTGVDYEQYF. The CDR3 DNA is TGTGCCAGCAGCTCTACAGGGGTGGACTACGAGCAGTACTTC.

This chain links TRBV18 with TRBJ1-3; no clear D. Germline V gene lookup returns CDR1 KGHSH and CDR2 LQKENI. This CDR3 comprises 14 residues. V lost 3 bases to trimming and J lost 0 bases, with 6 bases between them. DNA for the CDR3: TGTGCCAGCTCACCGTGGGACTCTGGAAACACCATATATTTT. This sequence encodes CASSPWDSGNTIYF.

V is TRBV6-6 and J is TRBJ2-3; no firm D call. Germline CDR1 and CDR2: MNHNY and SVGAGI (reference sequence). This CDR3 spans 14 amino acids. V lost 2 bases and J lost 2, with 8 bases in between. This CDR3 reads CASSYKTLTDTQYF. The CDR3 nucleotides are TGTGCCAGCAGTTACAAGACTCTCACAGATACGCAGTATTTT.

This chain joins TRBV6-6 and TRBJ1-5; TRBD1 agrees at 9 bases. V lost 4 bases, J lost 3 bases, and 4 bases stayed unmatched. The CDR3 is 15 amino acids. Germline CDR1 MNHNY, CDR2 SVGAGI (reference sequence). In DNA form, the CDR3 reads TGTGCCAGCAGTTCTACAGGGGGCACCAATCAGCCCCAGCATTTT. It is translated as CASSSTGGTNQPQHF.

This chain joins TRBV6-6 and TRBJ1-6, with no clear D. CDR1 is MNHNY, CDR2 SVGAGI, per germline (reference sequence). Trimming took off 6 bases at V and 7 bases at J, with 10 bases between the two ends. This CDR3 has 13 residues. CDR3 DNA: TGTGCCAGCAGAAGGGTTGAGAATTCACCCCTCCACTTT. The encoded protein is CASRRVENSPLHF.

In DNA, the CDR3 is TGTGCCAGCAGCCGAGGACCCTCGCGTGGCTACACCTTC. Its translation: CASSRGPSRGYTF. The chain recombines TRBV6-6 with TRBJ1-2; D is ambiguous. Trimming pared 6 bases from V and 7 bases from J, leaving 15 bases between. The germline gives CDR1 MNHNY, CDR2 SVGAGI (reference sequence). The CDR3 length is 13 residues.

The chain combines TRBV19 with TRBJ1-3; 10 bases agree with TRBD1. This CDR3 is 16 amino acids long. The V gene end was trimmed by 10 bases and the J gene end by 2 bases; junction bases not matched to a gene: 11. Germline CDR1 is LNHDA and CDR2 is SQIVND (reference sequence). CDR3 in amino acids: CATKPRDRGPGNTIYF. The CDR3 DNA follows: TGTGCCACTAAGCCCCGGGACAGGGGTCCTGGAAACACCATATATTTT.

The rearrangement uses TRBV28 and TRBJ2-3; D is ambiguous. Per the germline V gene, CDR1 is MDHEN and CDR2 is SYDVKM. The V end was cut by 5 bases, the J end by 5 bases, with 23 bases between. This CDR3 comprises 17 residues. The CDR3 sequence: CASSGYKTPLLGDTQYF. The CDR3 DNA follows: TGTGCCAGCAGTGGCTACAAGACCCCTCTACTGGGAGATACGCAGTATTTT.

V usage is TRBV19 and J usage is TRBJ2-7, with 9 nucleotides matching TRBD2. The length of the CDR3 is 14 residues. From germline, CDR1 is LNHDA and CDR2 SQIVND (reference sequence). V shed 7 bases and J 2 bases; nucleotides not matched to a gene: 6. Written as DNA, the CDR3 is TGTGCCAGTACCACAGCGGGGGGAACCTACGAGCAGTACTTC. Its translation is CASTTAGGTYEQYF.

This chain links TRBV11-1 with TRBJ2-7; 7 positions match TRBD1. V shed 5 bases, J shed 7 bases, and the junction held 14 bases outside the gene matches. This CDR3 region has 15 residues. The germline V gene encodes CDR1 SGHAT and CDR2 FQDESV (reference sequence). Written as DNA, the CDR3 is TGTGCCAGCAGCAAACGGACAGGAGGATCTCGAGAGCAGTACTTC. It is translated as CASSKRTGGSREQYF.

The chain links TRBV6-6 to TRBJ2-7; either TRBD1 or TRBD2 may fit D (5 bases each). This CDR3 spans 12 amino acids. The V and J ends lost 7 bases and 11 bases respectively, with 18 bases between them. Looked up from germline, CDR1 is MNHNY and CDR2 is SVGAGI (reference sequence). The CDR3 loop reads CASKLEGRVEYF. The CDR3 nucleotides read TGTGCCAGCAAACTAGAGGGCAGGGTGGAGTACTTC.

V is TRBV7-2 and J is TRBJ2-7; TRBD1 aligns across 7 bases. The germline CDR1 and CDR2 sequences are SGHTA and FQGNSA. J was trimmed by 2 bases and V by 5 bases; bases with no gene match: 9. This CDR3 has 15 residues. In nucleotides, the CDR3 is TGTGCCAGCAGCCTTCGGGACAGAGGAACCTACGAGCAGTACTTC. Its translation: CASSLRDRGTYEQYF.

The chain links TRBV20-1 to TRBJ2-7, with 13 nucleotides matching TRBD2. This CDR3 contains 11 residues. The germline CDR1 and CDR2 sequences are DFQATT and SNEGSKA (reference sequence). CDR3 nucleotide sequence: TGCAGCACTAGCGGGGGGGGAGAGCAGTACTTC. It translates to CSTSGGGEQYF.

The chain carries TRBV5-3 and TRBJ2-3; D might be TRBD1 (5 bases). TRBV5-3 is placed among ORFs of uncertain function. The CDR3 spans 15 residues. Trimming pared 5 bases from V and 0 bases from J, leaving 13 bases between. In DNA form, the CDR3 reads TGTGCCAGAAGACCAGGGAACACTAGCACAGATACGCAGTATTTT. Amino acid sequence: CARRPGNTSTDTQYF.

The rearrangement joins TRBV2 to TRBJ2-5, with 7 bases lining up with TRBD2. The germline gives CDR1 SNHLY, CDR2 FYNNEI. Trimming removed 2 bases from V and 7 bases from J; junction bases left unmatched: 13. The CDR3 extends over 16 amino acids. CDR3 bases: TGTGCCAGCAGTGAAATCGGCGGTAGCGGGTCCAGGACCCAGTACTTC. Translation gives CASSEIGGSGSRTQYF.

This chain connects TRBV7-2 to TRBJ1-5; D may be TRBD1 (6 bases). The germline V gene encodes CDR1 SGHTA and CDR2 FQGNSA. V was clipped by 5 bases and J by 3 bases, with 11 bases between them. The CDR3 totals 14 residues. CDR3 in amino acids: CASSQDRYNQPQHF. CDR3 sequence (DNA): TGTGCCAGCAGCCAAGACAGGTACAATCAGCCCCAGCATTTT.

The chain has TRBV28 and TRBJ2-7; TRBD2 agrees at 12 bases. With 8 bases clipped from V and 3 bases from J, the junction kept 17 bases outside the gene matches. The CDR3 runs to 18 residues. Germline assignment: CDR1 MDHEN and CDR2 SYDVKM. The CDR3 sequence is CASPPPGLAGGSLYEQYF. CDR3 bases: TGTGCCAGCCCACCGCCCGGCCTAGCGGGGGGGAGTCTCTACGAGCAGTACTTC.

The chain joins TRBV19 to TRBJ2-6; no reliable D call. Germline assignment: CDR1 LNHDA and CDR2 SQIVND (reference sequence). Trimming took off 5 bases at V and 2 bases at J, with 4 bases between the two ends. This CDR3 has 13 amino acids. The CDR3 DNA reads as TGTGCCAGTAGTTCTACTGGGGCCAACGTCCTGACTTTC. Translated, it gives CASSSTGANVLTF.

The genes are TRBV7-9 and TRBJ2-7; the D gene is possibly TRBD1 (6 bases). The germline CDR1 and CDR2 sequences are SEHNR and FQNEAQ (reference sequence). V was shortened by 2 bases and J by 2 bases, with 13 bases between the two germline ends. This CDR3 is 15 amino acids long. This chain's CDR3 is CASSLLQGTTYEQYF. The CDR3 coding sequence is TGTGCCAGCAGCTTACTACAGGGCACAACCTACGAGCAGTACTTC. Complete variable domain (other parts from reference TRBV7-9 and TRBJ2-7): DTGVSQNPRHKITKRGQNVTFRCDPISEHNRLYWYRQTLGQGPEFLTYFQNEAQLEKSRLLSDRFSAERPKGSFSTLEIQRTEQGDSAMYLCASSLLQGTTYEQYFGPGTRLTVT.

The chain combines TRBV18 with TRBJ2-7, with TRBD2 as a possible D gene (5 bases). In germline, CDR1 is KGHSH, CDR2 LQKENI. V was shortened by 0 bases and J by 8 bases, with 17 bases between the two germline ends. The CDR3 has 15 residues. CDR3 amino acids: CASSPPGILGYQQYF. The CDR3 DNA sequence: TGTGCCAGCTCACCACCAGGGATACTAGGATACCAGCAGTACTTC.